A single sample gave rise to the 14 T cell receptor beta chains below, sequenced in a study of blood T cell repertoires in COVID-19. TCRdb's copy holds only in-frame clones and misses some; the assay was immunoSEQ multiplex PCR. The repertoire includes over 120,000 clones, around nine tenths of them detected once, and roughly 1.6% sits in the top ten. The sequencing sample was made of peripheral blood. The source of these receptors is a woman between 45 and 60 years old with acute or convalescent COVID-19.

The chain joins TRBV6-6 to TRBJ1-1; 7 bases are a match to TRBD1. V shed 4 bases and J 5 bases; nucleotides not matched to a gene: 4. The CDR3 has 13 amino acids. CDR1 and CDR2 from the germline V gene are MNHNY and SVGAGI (reference sequence). In nucleotides, the CDR3 is TGTGCCAGCAGTTTGACAGGGTCTACTGAAGCTTTCTTT. It translates to CASSLTGSTEAFF.

CDR3 sequence (DNA): TGTGCCAGCAGCTTAGGGCCGGAGAGGGAGACCCAGTACTTC. Amino acid sequence: CASSLGPERETQYF. V and J are TRBV13 and TRBJ2-5; no clear D. Trimming took off 0 bases at V and 5 bases at J, with 10 bases between the two ends. Germline CDR1 is PRHDT and CDR2 is FYEKMQ (reference sequence). CDR3 length: 14 residues.

The rearrangement joins TRBV19 to TRBJ2-2, with 13 bases fitting TRBD2. V was pared by 3 bases and J by 4 bases, with 8 bases of the junction left unmatched. CDR1 and CDR2 from the germline V gene are LNHDA and SQIVND (reference sequence). This CDR3 is 18 amino acids long. CDR3 protein: CASSIELAGGPGTGELFF. CDR3 coding DNA: TGTGCCAGTAGTATTGAACTAGCGGGAGGGCCGGGCACCGGGGAGCTGTTTTTT.

The CDR3 spells CASSHGTGNPDTQYF. In DNA form, the CDR3 reads TGTGCCAGCAGCCATGGGACAGGCAACCCAGATACGCAGTATTTT. The V and J genes are TRBV7-3 and TRBJ2-3; 8 positions agree with TRBD1. Looked up from germline, CDR1 is SGHTA and CDR2 is FQGTGA. Trimming removed 5 bases from V and 4 bases from J; junction bases left unmatched: 8. The CDR3 has 15 residues.

V is TRBV19 and J is TRBJ1-5; D not resolved. CDR3 length equals 14 residues. The germline gives CDR1 LNHDA, CDR2 SQIVND (reference sequence). Trimming left V 4 bases short and J 4 bases short, with 11 bases between. CDR3 protein: CASSTERRNQPQHF. Here the CDR3 DNA reads TGTGCCAGTAGTACGGAAAGGAGAAATCAGCCCCAGCATTTT.

The chain uses TRBV5-1 and TRBJ1-5, with TRBD1 identical over 9 bases. Losses at the gene ends were 0 bases for V and 4 bases for J; bases not matched to a gene: 5. CDR1 and CDR2 (germline): SGHRS, YFSETQ. The CDR3 consists of 16 residues. This CDR3 is CASSLDPGTGNQPQHF. Written as DNA, the CDR3 is TGCGCCAGCAGCTTGGACCCCGGGACAGGGAATCAGCCCCAGCATTTT.

The chain employs TRBV12-5 and TRBJ2-7, with a tentative D call TRBD2 (5 bases). The V end was cut by 2 bases, the J end by 3 bases, with 11 bases between. The germline V gene encodes CDR1 LGHNT and CDR2 FRNRAP. This CDR3 contains 14 residues. The chain's CDR3 is CASGLSSPIYEQYF. The DNA of the CDR3 is TGTGCTAGTGGTTTGTCTAGCCCGATCTACGAGCAGTACTTC.

The genes are TRBV30 and TRBJ2-3, with D possibly matching TRBD2 (6 bases). The germline V and J ends were trimmed by 4 bases and 0 bases, with 11 bases remaining between them. CDR3 length: 14 amino acids. Germline V lookup: CDR1 GTSNPN, CDR2 SVGIG (reference sequence). The CDR3 nucleotides read TGTGCCTGGAAGTCGGGACTGAGCACAGATACGCAGTATTTT. Amino acid sequence: CAWKSGLSTDTQYF.

This chain connects TRBV7-3 to TRBJ2-1, with 9 nucleotides matching TRBD2. The CDR3 covers 15 residues. J lost 8 bases, V lost 4 bases, and 9 bases had no gene match. Germline assignment: CDR1 SGHTA and CDR2 FQGTGA. This chain's CDR3 is CASSYGLARRDEQFF. The DNA of the CDR3 is TGTGCCAGCAGCTATGGACTAGCGAGAAGGGATGAGCAGTTCTTC.

CDR3 loop: CASSFGPRVALIQGIPFF. CDR3 nucleotides: TGTGCCAGCAGTTTTGGGCCCCGTGTTGCCCTCATACAGGGGATACCTTTCTTT. The rearrangement links TRBV13 to TRBJ1-1, with 7 bases aligning to TRBD1. This CDR3 has 18 amino acids. Germline V CDR1 and CDR2: PRHDT, FYEKMQ (reference sequence). V shed 6 bases, J shed 12 bases, and the junction held 28 bases outside the gene matches.

The J gene is TRBJ1-5, the V gene TRBV3-1 (or the pseudogene TRBV3-2); D gene uncertain. The V end lost 4 bases, the J end lost 0 bases, and 7 bases lay between the germline ends. Looked up from germline, CDR1 is LGHDT and CDR2 is YNNKEL (reference sequence). CDR3 size: 14 residues. CDR3 sequence reads: CASSLSSSNQPQHF. CDR3 nucleotides: TGTGCCAGCAGCCTTTCGAGTAGCAATCAGCCCCAGCATTTT.

V gene TRBV7-9 combines with J gene TRBJ1-1; TRBD1 matches at 7 bases. The CDR3 is made up of 13 amino acids. Germline CDR1 and CDR2: SEHNR and FQNEAQ (reference sequence). With 6 bases clipped from V and 3 bases from J, the junction kept 4 bases outside the gene matches. The DNA of the CDR3 is TGTGCCAGCAGTATTACAGGGGACACTGAAGCTTTCTTT. It specifies CASSITGDTEAFF.

This rearrangement joins TRBV12-5 to TRBJ1-5, with 7 bases identical to TRBD1. The CDR3 covers 17 residues. After removal of 6 bases from V and 0 bases from J, the junction contained 11 bases not matched to a gene. The germline gives CDR1 LGHNT, CDR2 FRNRAP. Here the CDR3 reads CASGGGTVEGSNQPQHF. The CDR3 DNA sequence: TGTGCTAGTGGAGGAGGGACAGTTGAAGGTAGCAATCAGCCCCAGCATTTT.

The V and J genes are TRBV19 and TRBJ2-6; 13 bases map to TRBD2. J lost 0 bases, V lost 0 bases, and 5 bases had no gene match. This CDR3 contains 20 residues. CDR1 and CDR2 (germline): LNHDA, SQIVND (reference sequence). As DNA, the CDR3 is TGTGCCAGTAGTATAGATGGGGGACTAGCGGGGCTCTCTGGGGCCAACGTCCTGACTTTC. It yields the protein CASSIDGGLAGLSGANVLTF.